This T cell receptor beta chain was sequenced during a study of memory CD4+ T cells and cytomegalovirus serostatus. At the level of the study: Healthy Belgian adult donors included about nine CMV-positive and some 24 CMV-negative people.

Single viable CD3+CD4+CD8-CD45RO+ cells were sorted as the memory CD4+ T cells. The study, taken as a whole, reports: Repertoires predicted CMV serostatus with median bootstrapped AUC of 0.95. Of roughly 180 reported CMV TCRbeta sequences, 67 were found in memory CD4+ repertoires.

TCRdb's table, derived via immunoSEQ multiplex PCR, lists solely in-frame clones and lacks some. The table lists over 65,000 clones, 65% to 85% of them singletons. Notes on this clone: Antigen: not known.

Sequencing input: memory CD4+ T cells from blood. The source is an adult in good health and CMV-seronegative.

The CDR3, as DNA: TGTGCCAGCAATATTGCCCGGGATCGGGTCACTGAAGCTTTCTTT. Amino acids: CASNIARDRVTEAFF. The chain has TRBV6-6 and TRBJ1-1; D gene uncertain. Trimming removed 7 bases from V and 4 bases from J, with 19 bases in between. Germline CDR1 is MNHNY and CDR2 is SVGAGI (reference sequence). The CDR3 is 15 residues long.